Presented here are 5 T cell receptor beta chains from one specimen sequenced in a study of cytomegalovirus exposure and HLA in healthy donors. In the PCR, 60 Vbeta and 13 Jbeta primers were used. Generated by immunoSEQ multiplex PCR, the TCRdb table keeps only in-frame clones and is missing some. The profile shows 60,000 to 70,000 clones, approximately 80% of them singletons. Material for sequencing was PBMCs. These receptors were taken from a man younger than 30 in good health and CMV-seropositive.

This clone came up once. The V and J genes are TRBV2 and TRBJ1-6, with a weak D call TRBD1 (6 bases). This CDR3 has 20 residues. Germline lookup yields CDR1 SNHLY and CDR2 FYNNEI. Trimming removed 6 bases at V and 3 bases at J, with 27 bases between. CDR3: CASSSRGSTVTGDYNSPLHF. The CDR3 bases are TGTGCCAGCAGCTCCCGTGGGTCAACAGTGACAGGTGACTATAATTCACCCCTCCACTTT.

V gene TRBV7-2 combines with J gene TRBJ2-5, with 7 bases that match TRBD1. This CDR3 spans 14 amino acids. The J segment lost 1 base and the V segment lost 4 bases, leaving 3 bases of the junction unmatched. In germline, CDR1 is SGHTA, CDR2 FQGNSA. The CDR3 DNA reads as TGTGCCAGCAGCTCCGACAGGGCCCAAGAGACCCAGTACTTC. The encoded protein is CASSSDRAQETQYF.

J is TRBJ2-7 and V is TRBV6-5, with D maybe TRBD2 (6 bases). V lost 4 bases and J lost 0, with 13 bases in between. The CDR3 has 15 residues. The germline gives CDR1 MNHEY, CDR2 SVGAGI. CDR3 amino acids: CASSSPGLPSYEQYF. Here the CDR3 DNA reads TGTGCCAGCAGTTCTCCGGGACTCCCCTCCTACGAGCAGTACTTC.

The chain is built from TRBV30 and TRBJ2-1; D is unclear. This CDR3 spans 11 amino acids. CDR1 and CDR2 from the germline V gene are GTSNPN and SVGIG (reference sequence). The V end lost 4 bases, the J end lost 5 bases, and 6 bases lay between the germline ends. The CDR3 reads CAWIGDNEQFF. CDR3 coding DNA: TGTGCCTGGATCGGAGACAATGAGCAGTTCTTC.

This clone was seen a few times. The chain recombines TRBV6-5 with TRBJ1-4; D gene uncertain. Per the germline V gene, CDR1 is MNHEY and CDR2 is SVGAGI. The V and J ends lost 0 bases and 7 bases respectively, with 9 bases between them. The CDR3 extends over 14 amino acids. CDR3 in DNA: TGTGCCAGCAGTTACTCCGGAGGCCCTGAAAAACTGTTTTTT. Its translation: CASSYSGGPEKLFF.